A single sample gave rise to the 14 T cell receptor beta chains below, sequenced in a study of cytomegalovirus exposure and HLA in healthy donors. PCR was performed using 60 Vbeta and 13 Jbeta primers. Generated by immunoSEQ multiplex PCR, the TCRdb table keeps only in-frame clones and is missing some. The data show 140,000 or so clones, roughly 80% seen once. Input material: PBMCs. The receptor source for this set is a woman aged 40 to 55 in good health and CMV-seropositive.

Comments on this clone: In the same sample, other DNA sequences code for this CDR3. CDR3 DNA: TGCGCCAGCAGCTGGATAACAGGGGATTCGGGCTACACCTTC. This encodes CASSWITGDSGYTF. The J gene is TRBJ1-2, the V gene TRBV5-1; the match to TRBD1 covers 7 bases. The ends lost 3 bases at V and 8 bases at J; junction bases unmatched: 10. Germline V gives CDR1 SGHRS, CDR2 YFSETQ. This CDR3 is 14 amino acids long.

About this clone itself: Other DNA sequences of this sample code for an identical CDR3. V is TRBV5-1 and J is TRBJ2-3; 11 nucleotides match TRBD2. The trim removed 4 bases at V and 2 bases at J, leaving 3 bases unmatched. Germline CDR1 reads SGHRS; CDR2 reads YFSETQ. The CDR3 has 15 amino acids. The CDR3 sequence: CASSPGLADTDTQYF. The CDR3 DNA sequence: TGCGCCAGCAGCCCGGGACTAGCGGACACAGATACGCAGTATTTT.

V usage is TRBV29-1 and J usage is TRBJ2-5, with 8 bases aligning to TRBD2. There are 13 residues in the CDR3. Germline CDR1 reads SQVTM; CDR2 reads ANQGSEA. The ends lost 6 bases at V and 9 bases at J; junction bases unmatched: 12. For the CDR3, the DNA is TGCAGCGTGCTTGGACTAGCAGCGGGGGCCCAGTACTTC. This encodes CSVLGLAAGAQYF.

As DNA, the CDR3 is TGTGCCAGCAGTTTTATCAATCAGCCCCAGCATTTT. This codes for CASSFINQPQHF. The V and J genes are TRBV28 and TRBJ1-5; D not certain. The CDR3 is made up of 12 amino acids. Germline V gives CDR1 MDHEN, CDR2 SYDVKM. V was trimmed by 3 bases and J by 3 bases, leaving 3 bases between them.

The chain joins TRBV2 to TRBJ2-5; D is uncertain. Germline lookup yields CDR1 SNHLY and CDR2 FYNNEI. The length of the CDR3 is 12 residues. The V gene lost 6 bases and the J gene lost 2 bases, with 7 bases spanning the gap. The CDR3 region is CASRRDQETQYF. The CDR3, as DNA: TGTGCCAGCAGAAGAGATCAAGAGACCCAGTACTTC. Supplemented by reference TRBV2 and TRBJ2-5, the full variable domain reads EPEVTQTPSHQVTQMGQEVILRCVPISNHLYFYWYRQILGQKVEFLVSFYNNEISEKSEIFDDQFSVERPDGSNFTLKIRSTKLEDSAMYFCASRRDQETQYFGPGTRLLVL.

The chain uses TRBV27 and TRBJ2-1; D not resolved. The V gene lost 3 bases and the J gene lost 10 bases, with 10 bases spanning the gap. The length of the CDR3 is 12 residues. Germline loops: CDR1 MNHEY, CDR2 SMNVEV (reference sequence). The CDR3 sequence: CASSFSVGEQFF. The CDR3 bases are TGTGCCAGCAGTTTTTCGGTCGGGGAGCAGTTCTTC.

This clone was observed a few times. This chain joins TRBV6-5 and TRBJ1-1; D is possibly TRBD1 (5 bases). CDR1 is MNHEY, CDR2 SVGAGI, per germline. This CDR3 region has 14 residues. Trimming took off 2 bases at V and 5 bases at J, with 12 bases between the two ends. This CDR3 is CASSYGGVNTEAFF. The CDR3 DNA reads TGTGCCAGCAGTTACGGGGGGGTTAATACTGAAGCTTTCTTT.

The chain couples TRBV19 to TRBJ2-5; 9 positions agree with TRBD1. J gave up 5 bases and V 2 bases, and 6 bases lay outside the gene matches. The CDR3 totals 15 residues. The germline CDR1 and CDR2 sequences are LNHDA and SQIVND (reference sequence). This CDR3 is CASSITGTGIETQYF. The CDR3 DNA is TGTGCCAGTAGTATAACCGGGACAGGGATTGAGACCCAGTACTTC.

V usage is TRBV5-1 and J usage is TRBJ1-6, with 10 bases that match TRBD1. The CDR3 has 15 amino acids. V gave up 0 bases and J gave up 10 bases; unmatched junction bases: 4. CDR1 SGHRS and CDR2 YFSETQ come from the germline V gene. This CDR3 reads CASSLEGTGASPLHF. The DNA for the CDR3 is TGCGCCAGCAGCTTGGAGGGGACAGGGGCCTCACCCCTCCACTTT.

CDR3 sequence (DNA): TGTGCCATCAGTGAAGGTCTAGCGGGAGACGAGCAGTACTTC. Protein sequence: CAISEGLAGDEQYF. The chain has TRBV10-3 and TRBJ2-7, with 10 bases matching TRBD2. This CDR3 comprises 14 residues. Germline CDR1 is ENHRY and CDR2 is SYGVKD. J lost 5 bases, V lost 3 bases, and 4 bases had no gene match.

This clone has just a few counts. This specimen includes other DNA sequences encoding the same CDR3. V gene TRBV7-9 combines with J gene TRBJ2-7, with a tentative D call TRBD2 (5 bases). V lost 5 bases to trimming and J lost 7 bases, with 12 bases between them. CDR1 SEHNR and CDR2 FQNEAQ come from the germline V gene (reference sequence). This CDR3 has 12 amino acids. DNA for the CDR3: TGTGCCAGCAGCCCGGGGTCTGGGGAGCAGTACTTC. This codes for CASSPGSGEQYF.

This clone was recorded a few times. This sequence joins TRBV5-4 and TRBJ2-3; possibly TRBD2 for D (6 bases). Germline values: CDR1 SGHNT, CDR2 YYREEE (reference sequence). The CDR3 is 14 amino acids. Trimming cost V 3 bases and J 5 bases, with 13 bases left between them. CDR3 protein: CASSSREAGDTQYF. In nucleotides, the CDR3 is TGTGCCAGCAGCTCGAGAGAAGCGGGAGATACGCAGTATTTT.

This chain joins TRBV7-2 and TRBJ2-5; the match to TRBD1 covers 9 bases. The CDR3 extends over 16 amino acids. The junction had 8 bases not matched to a gene; V was cut back by 1 base and J by 5 bases. The germline V gene encodes CDR1 SGHTA and CDR2 FQGNSA. The CDR3 DNA reads TGTGCCAGCAGCTTAGGGACAGGGGTGAGGAGGGAGACCCAGTACTTC. Its translation is CASSLGTGVRRETQYF.

The chain employs TRBV10-3 and TRBJ1-2, with D possibly TRBD1 on 5 matching bases. The CDR3 is 13 residues long. Germline V CDR1 and CDR2: ENHRY, SYGVKD. Trimming removed 0 bases at V and 6 bases at J, with 8 bases between. The CDR3 reads CAISESGGDGYTF. The CDR3 DNA reads as TGTGCCATCAGTGAGTCGGGGGGGGATGGCTACACCTTC.